The 8 T cell receptor beta chains presented below share a single source sample, sequenced in a study of cytomegalovirus exposure and HLA in healthy donors. It was with 60 Vbeta and 13 Jbeta primers that the PCR ran. Repertoires were generated with immunoSEQ multiplex PCR, while TCRdb's copy carries only in-frame clones and drops some. The sample lists fewer than 140,000 clones, about 70% occurring once. Sequencing was carried out using PBMCs. Receptors originate from a woman aged 45-65 years in good health and CMV-seropositive.

The chain is built from TRBV5-1 and TRBJ2-5, with TRBD2 matching 8 bases. Germline lookup yields CDR1 SGHRS and CDR2 YFSETQ. CDR3 length: 14 amino acids. The V and J ends lost 4 bases and 5 bases, in that order; junction bases with no gene match: 7. CDR3 region: CASSPLAGKETQYF. CDR3 nucleotide sequence: TGCGCCAGCAGCCCTCTAGCGGGCAAGGAGACCCAGTACTTC.

J is TRBJ1-3 and V is TRBV5-1; TRBD1 agrees at 10 bases. The CDR3 length is 16 residues. Losses at the gene ends were 0 bases for V and 3 bases for J; bases not matched to a gene: 3. Germline loops: CDR1 SGHRS, CDR2 YFSETQ. The CDR3 DNA sequence: TGCGCCAGCAGCTTGGGCGGGACAGGGGTTGGAAACACCATATATTTT. Protein product: CASSLGGTGVGNTIYF.

The gene calls are TRBV11-3 and TRBJ2-6; D not certain. CDR1 is SGHNT and CDR2 is YENEEA in the germline V gene. The CDR3 has 17 residues. V was pared by 0 bases and J by 0 bases, with 9 bases between. The CDR3, as DNA: TGTGCCAGCAGCTTAGATCTGACGGGCTCTGGGGCCAACGTCCTGACTTTC. It yields the protein CASSLDLTGSGANVLTF.

V gene TRBV19 combines with J gene TRBJ2-1, with TRBD2 identical over 8 bases. In germline, CDR1 is LNHDA, CDR2 SQIVND (reference sequence). The CDR3 length is 18 residues. With V trimmed by 8 bases and J by 0 bases, 15 bases remained unmatched. The CDR3 nucleotides are TGTGCCAGTTTGGGTCGAGGCGGGGGGACCCTCTCCTACAATGAGCAGTTCTTC. Translated: CASLGRGGGTLSYNEQFF.

The V call is TRBV2, the J call TRBJ1-1; no firm D call. This CDR3 contains 15 residues. With 1 base removed from V and 2 bases from J, the gap between germline ends came to 11 bases. Germline assignment: CDR1 SNHLY and CDR2 FYNNEI. In DNA, the CDR3 is TGTGCCAGCAGTGAAGGAGTTGCGCGCAACACTGAAGCTTTCTTT. Its translation: CASSEGVARNTEAFF.

This clone was counted a few times. This chain links TRBV6-5 with TRBJ2-3, with D maybe TRBD1 (6 bases). Germline-derived CDR1 and CDR2 are MNHEY and SVGAGI. Trimming stripped 6 bases from V and 0 bases from J, with 13 bases between. CDR3 length: 15 residues. CDR3 protein: CASSRGQTSTDTQYF. CDR3 nucleotide sequence: TGTGCCAGCAGCCGCGGACAGACTAGCACAGATACGCAGTATTTT.

This clone was seen a handful of times. This chain uses TRBV4-3 with TRBJ1-6; TRBD1 is a possible D gene (6 bases). CDR1 and CDR2 (germline): LGHNA, YSLEER. This CDR3 has 15 residues. Between the trimmed V and J ends, which lost 1 base and 8 bases, there was a span of 12 bases. In DNA form, the CDR3 reads TGCGCCAGCAGCCAAGTGGGAGGGGGTGATTCACCCCTCCACTTT. Translating it yields CASSQVGGGDSPLHF.

This clone was seen only once. This chain links TRBV5-6 with TRBJ2-5; TRBD1 matches 8 bases. The germline V gene encodes CDR1 SGHDT and CDR2 YYEEEE. This CDR3 has 16 amino acids. V lost 4 bases to trimming and J lost 3 bases; unmatched junction nucleotides: 11. CDR3 residues: CASSQTGVHGEETQYF. The DNA of the CDR3 is TGTGCCAGCAGCCAGACAGGGGTTCACGGGGAAGAGACCCAGTACTTC.